The clone carrying this T cell receptor (beta chain) was found many times. Its specificity is not known. The sample originates from a study of T cell repertoires in cytomegalovirus infection. Looking at the study overall: Both a matching HLA type and CMV infection were indicated by public TCR beta signatures. Study findings and constraints: It was HLA-C-restricted CMV-specific TCR beta clonotypes that dominated the response ex vivo. Summed public TCR beta family frequency identified CMV carriers bearing the relevant HLA.

TCRdb independently ran MiXCR on the reads; one entry per CDR3 protein. Of more than 400,000 distinct CDR3 sequences in the sample, about a quarter are singletons; the top ten hold around 13%. V lost 4 bases to trimming and J lost 7 bases; unmatched junction nucleotides: 4. Germline CDR1 reads MGHRA; CDR2 reads YSYEKL. This CDR3 has 13 amino acids. The TCR sequence derives from a human donor in good health (CMV status not recorded). Some clones in this sample may be carry-over from other donors' samples. Sequences were obtained from PBMCs. The V gene is TRBV4-1, the J gene TRBJ1-2; 9 bases fit TRBD1. CDR3 region: CASSRKGQGGYTF. The CDR3, as DNA: TGCGCCAGCAGCCGGAAGGGACAGGGTGGCTACACCTTC.